Below are 8 T cell receptor beta chains sequenced from a single sample in a study of CD8+ T cells in alopecia areata. Treatment meaning: oral pan-JAK inhibitor, 5-10 mg twice daily. RNA, once extracted, was reverse transcribed into cDNA for use as the sequencing template. Repertoires were generated with immunoSEQ multiplex PCR, while TCRdb's copy carries only in-frame clones and drops some. The sample contains some 190,000 clones, roughly half of which appear only once. Sample: CD8+ T cells sorted from blood, taken at week 52, from a patient treated with tofacitinib. These receptor sequences come from a human donor with alopecia areata.

This clone has more than one count but fewer than ten. The chain combines TRBV7-2 with TRBJ1-1; TRBD1 matches 9 bases. Germline V lookup: CDR1 SGHTA, CDR2 FQGNSA. V shed 4 bases, J shed 3 bases, and the junction held 6 bases outside the gene matches. The CDR3 spans 15 residues. The CDR3 DNA sequence: TGTGCCAGCAGCTCCTGGGGACAGGGCGACACTGAAGCTTTCTTT. Protein product: CASSSWGQGDTEAFF.

This clone was detected a few times. This chain uses TRBV30 with TRBJ1-2; 9 positions agree with TRBD1. The CDR3 contains 16 residues. With 0 bases clipped from V and 5 bases from J, the junction kept 10 bases outside the gene matches. Germline V gene data show CDR1 as GTSNPN and CDR2 as SVGIG (reference sequence). CDR3 coding DNA: TGTGCCTGGAGTGTACGGGAACAGGGGGCAAGATATGGCTACACCTTC. Translated: CAWSVREQGARYGYTF.

CDR3 bases: TGTGCCAGCAGCTCCCCATTACAGGGGGGACAGGGGACGCCTGAAGCTTTCTTT. Translating it yields CASSSPLQGGQGTPEAFF. J is TRBJ1-1 and V is TRBV11-2; 10 bases line up with TRBD1. J lost 6 bases, V lost 4 bases, and 17 bases had no gene match. The CDR3 is 18 amino acids. Germline V gene lookup returns CDR1 SGHAT and CDR2 FQNNGV.

This clone was found a few times. The CDR3 is CASSPGQDHTIYF. As DNA, the CDR3 is TGTGCCAGCAGCCCCGGACAGGACCACACCATATATTTT. The V gene is TRBV7-9, the J gene TRBJ1-3; 7 bases match TRBD1. This CDR3 spans 13 amino acids. Germline V gene sequence: CDR1 SEHNR, CDR2 FQNEAQ (reference sequence). The V and J ends lost 5 bases and 8 bases, in that order; junction bases with no gene match: 6.

The rearrangement links TRBV5-1 to TRBJ1-5; possible D gene TRBD1, 5 bases. The CDR3 is 13 amino acids. Per germline, CDR1 SGHRS and CDR2 YFSETQ. Trimming shortened V by 5 bases and J by 7 bases, and 13 bases separated the two germline ends. As DNA, the CDR3 is TGCGCCAGCAGTTGGGGCATTGGGCAGCCCCAGCATTTT. It specifies CASSWGIGQPQHF.

Comments on this clone: Since a far larger clone is one base different, this is likely a read error. The J gene is TRBJ2-3, the V gene TRBV25-1; 7 bases align to TRBD2. The CDR3 contains 14 residues. Germline V lookup: CDR1 MGHDK, CDR2 SYGVNS. V lost 2 bases and J lost 1; bases outside the gene matches: 0. The DNA of the CDR3 is TGTGCCAGCAGTGAACGGGGGGGCACAGATACGCAGTATTTT. Protein: CASSERGGTDTQYF.

The gene calls are TRBV5-1 and TRBJ2-5; TRBD1 might be the D (5 bases). Germline lookup yields CDR1 SGHRS and CDR2 YFSETQ. The CDR3 contains 14 residues. V lost 0 bases and J lost 5, with 11 bases in between. The CDR3 nucleotides are TGCGCCAGCAGCTTGGGACAGAATATGGAGACCCAGTACTTC. Translated, it gives CASSLGQNMETQYF.

This chain links TRBV19 with TRBJ2-3, with 12 positions matching TRBD2. The V and J ends lost 6 bases and 4 bases, in that order; junction bases with no gene match: 5. CDR3 size: 15 residues. CDR1 and CDR2 (germline): LNHDA, SQIVND (reference sequence). CDR3 loop: CASSDLAGGSDTQYF. Here the CDR3 DNA reads TGTGCCAGTAGCGACCTAGCGGGGGGGTCAGATACGCAGTATTTT.